This TCR beta chain was profiled in a study of tumor and adjacent non-tumor tissue in lung cancer. Study-level background: Patients were aged roughly 30 to 76, 9 to 10 men and a handful of women, stage I to III.

With respect to this clonotype: The antigen remains unidentified.

A modified ARM-PCR protocol with three rounds of nested PCR amplified TCRbeta. TCRdb independently ran MiXCR on the multiplex PCR reads; one entry per CDR3 protein. The sample yields about 140,000 distinct CDR3 sequences, roughly 66% seen once. Study-wide points: Significantly higher TCR diversity was found in tumor than normal lung. Tumor repertoires had a smaller top 100 clone share than normal lung.

Germline CDR1 reads SGHDT; CDR2 reads YYEEEE. The ends lost 1 base at V and 3 bases at J; junction bases unmatched: 7. This CDR3 spans 16 amino acids. RNA was extracted from bulk tissue without any cell sorting. The chain is built from TRBV5-6 and TRBJ2-1, with 7 bases matching TRBD1. The TCR originated in a man between 60 and 75 years old with small cell lung cancer. The specimen sequenced was lung tumor tissue. Written as DNA, the CDR3 is TGTGCCAGCAGCTTGTTTATACAGGGGTACTACAATGAGCAGTTCTTC. Amino acid sequence: CASSLFIQGYYNEQFF.